This T cell receptor beta chain was recorded in a study of control samples from healthy donors and cancer patients. Profiling relied on immunoSEQ multiplex PCR, and the TCRdb table lists in-frame clones only, not all of them. The sample lists 200,000 or so clones, just under 95% occurring once. This clone was counted between two and nine times. The CDR3 length is 14 residues. Germline trimming cut 5 bases from V and 3 bases from J; bases unmatched to any gene: 2. Germline-derived CDR1 and CDR2 are LNHNV and YYDKDF (reference sequence). This chain connects TRBV15 to TRBJ2-5; 11 bases map to TRBD2. Material for sequencing was blood. This clonotype originated in a man aged 45 to 65 in good health. CDR3 in amino acids: CATSFSGGEETQYF. The DNA of the CDR3 is TGTGCCACCAGCTTTAGCGGGGGGGAAGAGACCCAGTACTTC. Filled out from reference TRBV15 and TRBJ2-5, the complete variable domain reads DAMVIQNPRYQVTQFGKPVTLSCSQTLNHNVMYWYQQKSSQAPKLLFHYYDKDFNNEADTPDNFQSRRPNTSFCFLDIRSPGLGDTAMYLCATSFSGGEETQYFGPGTRLLVL.